This is a list of T cell receptor beta chains from one sample in a study of glioma-infiltrating T cells. TCRdb fed the multiplex PCR reads into MiXCR, producing one record per CDR3 protein. The data contain 90,000 or so distinct CDR3 sequences, 35% to 50% of them singletons. Source material: glioma tissue, nonneoplastic brain tissue, or PBMCs (not recorded which). Every receptor here comes from a human donor with low-grade glioma or glioblastoma, undergoing nonglioma brain surgery, or in good health (not recorded which). Both conserved end residues are part of each CDR3. A D gene is named only where the DNA matches it firmly. The size field is filled for only some rows; it gives once, few, many or a size class.

V: TRBV6-2/TRBV6-3; size: .; D: .; J: TRBJ2-3; CDR3: CASSSMGHTQYF; DNA: TGTGCCAGCAGTTCTATGGGACATACGCAGTATTTT
V: TRBV27; size: .; D: TRBD1; J: TRBJ1-1; CDR3: CASSARTGGAEALF; DNA: TGTGCCAGCAGCGCCCGGACAGGGGGTGCGGAAGCCCTCTTT
V: TRBV3-1; size: many; D: TRBD1; J: TRBJ2-2; CDR3: CASSQDGTGFPGELFF; DNA: TGTGCCAGCAGCCAAGACGGGACAGGTTTCCCCGGGGAGCTGTTTTTT
V: TRBV2; size: .; D: .; J: TRBJ1-1; CDR3: CASSYLDTKAFF; DNA: TGTGCCAGCAGTTACTTGGACACAAAAGCTTTCTTT
V: TRBV14; size: many; D: TRBD1; J: TRBJ2-7; CDR3: CASSRTDRRYEQYF; DNA: TGTGCCAGCAGCCGAACGGACAGGCGCTACGAGCAGTACTTC
V: TRBV6-1; size: many; D: .; J: TRBJ2-1; CDR3: CASSFNPASSNEQFF; DNA: TGTGCCAGCTCTTTTAACCCAGCTAGCTCCAATGAGCAGTTCTTC
V: TRBV5-1; size: .; D: .; J: TRBJ2-7; CDR3: CASSSGKGPDEQYF; DNA: TGCGCCAGCAGCTCTGGAAAGGGGCCCGACGAGCAGTACTTC
V: TRBV7-9; size: .; D: .; J: TRBJ1-5; CDR3: CARSLSYGVNQPQHF; DNA: TGTGCCAGAAGCTTATCTTACGGCGTGAATCAGCCCCAGCATTTT
V: TRBV20-1; size: many; D: .; J: TRBJ2-1; CDR3: CSADSIENEQFF; DNA: TGCAGTGCTGACAGCATAGAAAATGAGCAGTTCTTC
V: TRBV5-1; size: .; D: .; J: TRBJ2-7; CDR3: CASSVVQSTRDEQYF; DNA: TGCGCCAGCAGCGTCGTACAGAGCACCCGGGACGAGCAGTACTTC
V: TRBV12-3/TRBV12-4; size: many; D: .; J: TRBJ1-1; CDR3: CASSLVGSTEAFF; DNA: TGTGCCAGCAGTTTAGTGGGTTCCACTGAAGCTTTCTTT
V: TRBV20-1; size: many; D: TRBD2; J: TRBJ2-1; CDR3: CSAVRLAEGYNEQFF; DNA: TGCAGTGCTGTAAGACTAGCGGAGGGGTACAATGAGCAGTTCTTC
V: TRBV28; size: many; D: .; J: TRBJ2-2; CDR3: CASSFAPNTGELFF; DNA: TGTGCCAGCAGCTTCGCTCCGAACACCGGGGAGCTGTTTTTT
V: TRBV5-1; size: .; D: .; J: TRBJ1-5; CDR3: CASGLRAGQPQHF; DNA: TGCGCCAGCGGCTTACGGGCTGGTCAGCCCCAGCATTTT
V: TRBV7-9; size: .; D: .; J: TRBJ2-5; CDR3: CASGSITGTGETQYF; DNA: TGTGCCAGCGGCTCAATTACAGGGACGGGCGAGACCCAGTACTTC
V: TRBV9; size: .; D: .; J: TRBJ2-3; CDR3: CASSVAQGLDVTDTQYF; DNA: TGTGCCAGCAGCGTAGCTCAGGGCTTGGATGTGACAGATACGCAGTATTTT
V: TRBV12-3/TRBV12-4; size: many; D: .; J: TRBJ2-7; CDR3: CASSLGGPSSYEQYF; DNA: TGTGCCAGCAGCCTCGGAGGGCCAAGCTCCTACGAGCAGTACTTC
V: TRBV6-1; size: many; D: .; J: TRBJ2-7; CDR3: CASSRLGNSYEQYF; DNA: TGTGCCAGCAGTCGATTGGGGAACAGCTACGAGCAGTACTTC
V: TRBV28; size: .; D: TRBD1; J: TRBJ2-1; CDR3: CASSAYRQGYNEQFF; DNA: TGTGCCAGCAGTGCCTATCGACAGGGGTACAATGAGCAGTTCTTC
V: TRBV28; size: many; D: .; J: TRBJ2-1; CDR3: CASSAGQPYNEQFF; DNA: TGTGCCAGCAGTGCCGGACAACCCTACAATGAGCAGTTCTTC
V: TRBV20-1; size: .; D: .; J: TRBJ2-7; CDR3: CGAIRLLGACEQYF; DNA: TGCGGTGCTATCAGACTCTTAGGTGCCTGCGAGCAGTACTTC